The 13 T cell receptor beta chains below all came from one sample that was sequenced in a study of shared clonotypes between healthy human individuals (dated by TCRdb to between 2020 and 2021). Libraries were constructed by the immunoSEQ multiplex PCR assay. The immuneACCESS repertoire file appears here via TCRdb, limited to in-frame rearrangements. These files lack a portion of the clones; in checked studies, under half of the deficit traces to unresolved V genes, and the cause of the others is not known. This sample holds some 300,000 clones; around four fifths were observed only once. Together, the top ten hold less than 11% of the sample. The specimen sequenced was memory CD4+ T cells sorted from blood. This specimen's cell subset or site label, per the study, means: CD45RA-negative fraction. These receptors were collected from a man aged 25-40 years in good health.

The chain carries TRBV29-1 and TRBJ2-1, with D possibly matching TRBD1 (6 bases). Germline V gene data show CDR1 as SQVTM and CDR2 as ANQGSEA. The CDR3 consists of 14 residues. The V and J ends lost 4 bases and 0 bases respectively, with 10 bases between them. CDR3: CSVVRRGSYNEQFF. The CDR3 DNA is TGCAGCGTTGTCCGCAGGGGCTCCTACAATGAGCAGTTCTTC.

CDR3 amino acids: CASSLAPVSGNTIYF. The CDR3 bases are TGCGCCAGCAGCCTGGCGCCGGTCTCTGGAAACACCATATATTTT. This chain links TRBV5-1 with TRBJ1-3; D unclear. The CDR3 length is 15 residues. Germline values: CDR1 SGHRS, CDR2 YFSETQ. V lost 4 bases and J 0 bases, leaving 11 bases between the germline ends. Based on the CDR3 plus reference TRBV5-1 and TRBJ1-3, the full variable domain is KAGVTQTPRYLIKTRGQQVTLSCSPISGHRSVSWYQQTPGQGLQFLFEYFSETQRNKGNFPGRFSGRQFSNSRSEMNVSTLELGDSALYLCASSLAPVSGNTIYFGEGSWLTVV.

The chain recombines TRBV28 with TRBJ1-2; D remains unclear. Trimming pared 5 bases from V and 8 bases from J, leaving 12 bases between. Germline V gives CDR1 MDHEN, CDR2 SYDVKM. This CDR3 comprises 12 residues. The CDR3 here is CASSPRLGGYTF. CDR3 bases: TGTGCCAGCAGTCCCCGTCTTGGCGGCTACACCTTC.

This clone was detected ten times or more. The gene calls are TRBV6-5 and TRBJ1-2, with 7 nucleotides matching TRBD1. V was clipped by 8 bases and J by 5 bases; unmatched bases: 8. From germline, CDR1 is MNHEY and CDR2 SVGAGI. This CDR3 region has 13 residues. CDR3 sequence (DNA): TGTGCCAGCGGCGGGGACAGTCGATATGGCTACACCTTC. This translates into CASGGDSRYGYTF.

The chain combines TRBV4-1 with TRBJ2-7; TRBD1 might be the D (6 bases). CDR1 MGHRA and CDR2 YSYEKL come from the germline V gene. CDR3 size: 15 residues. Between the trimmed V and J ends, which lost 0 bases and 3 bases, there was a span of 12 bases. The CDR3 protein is CASSQDQGRVYEQYF. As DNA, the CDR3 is TGCGCCAGCAGCCAAGATCAGGGGCGGGTCTACGAGCAGTACTTC.

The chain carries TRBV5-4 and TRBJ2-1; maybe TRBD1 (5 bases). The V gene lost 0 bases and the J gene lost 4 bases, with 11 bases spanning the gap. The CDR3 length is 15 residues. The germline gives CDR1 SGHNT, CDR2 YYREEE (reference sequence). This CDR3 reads CASSLGGAMYNEQFF. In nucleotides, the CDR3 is TGTGCCAGCAGCTTGGGTGGGGCGATGTACAATGAGCAGTTCTTC.

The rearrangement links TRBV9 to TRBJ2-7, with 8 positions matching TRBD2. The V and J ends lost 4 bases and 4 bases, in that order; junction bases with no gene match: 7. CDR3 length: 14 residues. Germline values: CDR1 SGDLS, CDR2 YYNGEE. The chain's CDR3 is CASSRLGRDYEQYF. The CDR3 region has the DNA TGTGCCAGCAGCCGCCTCGGGAGGGATTACGAGCAGTACTTC.

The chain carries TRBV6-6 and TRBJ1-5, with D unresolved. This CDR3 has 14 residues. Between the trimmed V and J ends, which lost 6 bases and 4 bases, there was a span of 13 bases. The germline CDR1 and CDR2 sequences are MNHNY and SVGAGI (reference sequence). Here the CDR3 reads CASSPLDPNQPQHF. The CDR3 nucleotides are TGTGCCAGCAGCCCCCTCGACCCAAATCAGCCCCAGCATTTT.

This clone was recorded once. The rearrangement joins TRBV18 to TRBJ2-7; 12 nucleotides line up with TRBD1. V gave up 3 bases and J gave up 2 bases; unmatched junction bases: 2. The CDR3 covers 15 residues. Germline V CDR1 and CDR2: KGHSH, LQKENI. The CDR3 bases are TGTGCCAGCTCACCGGGGACAGGGGGCGCCTACGAGCAGTACTTC. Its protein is CASSPGTGGAYEQYF.

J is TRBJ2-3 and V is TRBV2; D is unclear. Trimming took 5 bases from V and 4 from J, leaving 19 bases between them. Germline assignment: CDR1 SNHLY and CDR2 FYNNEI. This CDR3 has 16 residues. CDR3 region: CASSPRSEIGPDTQYF. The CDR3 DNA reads TGTGCCAGCAGTCCACGGTCGGAAATTGGTCCAGATACGCAGTATTTT.

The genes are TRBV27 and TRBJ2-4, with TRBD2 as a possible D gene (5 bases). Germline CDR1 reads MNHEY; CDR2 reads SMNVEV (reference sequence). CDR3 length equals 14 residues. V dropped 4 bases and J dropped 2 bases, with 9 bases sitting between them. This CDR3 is CASSSGSSKNIQYF. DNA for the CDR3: TGTGCCAGCAGTTCGGGGAGTTCCAAAAACATTCAGTACTTC.

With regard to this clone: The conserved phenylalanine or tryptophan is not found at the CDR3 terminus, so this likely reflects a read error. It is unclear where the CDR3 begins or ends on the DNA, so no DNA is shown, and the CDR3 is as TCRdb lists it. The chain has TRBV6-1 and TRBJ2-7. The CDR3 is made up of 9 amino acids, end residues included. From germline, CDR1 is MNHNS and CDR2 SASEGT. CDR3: CASSEGVLG.

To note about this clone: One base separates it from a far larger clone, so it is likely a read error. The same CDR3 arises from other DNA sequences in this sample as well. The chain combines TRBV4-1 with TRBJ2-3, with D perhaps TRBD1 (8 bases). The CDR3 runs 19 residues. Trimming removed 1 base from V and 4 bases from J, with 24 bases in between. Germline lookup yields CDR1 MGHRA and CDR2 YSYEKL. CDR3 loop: CASSQALRGHRGGPDTQYF. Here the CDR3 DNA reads TGCGCCAGCAGCCAAGCTCTAAGGGGGCACAGGGGGGGCCCAGATACGCAGTATTTT.